Listed here are 15 T cell receptor beta chains from one sample, sequenced in a study of cytomegalovirus exposure and HLA in healthy donors. 60 Vbeta and 13 Jbeta primers were used in PCR. The table came from immunoSEQ multiplex PCR; TCRdb's copy has only in-frame clones and leaves some out. This table has 150,000 to 200,000 clones, about 83% appearing once. Sequenced sample: PBMCs. Receptors were obtained from a young woman in good health and CMV-seropositive.

V and J are TRBV7-9 and TRBJ1-6, with 8 bases matching TRBD1. The germline V gene encodes CDR1 SEHNR and CDR2 FQNEAQ (reference sequence). The CDR3 contains 15 residues. J gave up 8 bases and V 5 bases, and 8 bases lay outside the gene matches. CDR3 bases: TGTGCCAGCAGCATACCGACAGGGGTCGATTCACCCCTCCACTTT. It translates to CASSIPTGVDSPLHF. Complete variable domain (other parts from reference TRBV7-9 and TRBJ1-6): DTGVSQNPRHKITKRGQNVTFRCDPISEHNRLYWYRQTLGQGPEFLTYFQNEAQLEKSRLLSDRFSAERPKGSFSTLEIQRTEQGDSAMYLCASSIPTGVDSPLHFGNGTRLTVT.

V is TRBV7-9 and J is TRBJ2-7, with 8 bases identical to TRBD2. CDR1 SEHNR and CDR2 FQNEAQ come from the germline V gene (reference sequence). Trimming at V came to 1 base and at J to 3 bases, leaving 5 bases not matched to a gene. This CDR3 spans 15 amino acids. CDR3 DNA: TGTGCCAGCAGCTTAGAAGCGGGAGATTTCTACGAGCAGTACTTC. Translating it yields CASSLEAGDFYEQYF.

The genes are TRBV15 and TRBJ1-3, with D perhaps TRBD1 (5 bases). CDR3 length: 16 amino acids. Trimming stripped 0 bases from V and 0 bases from J, with 9 bases between. The germline gives CDR1 LNHNV, CDR2 YYDKDF (reference sequence). The CDR3 DNA follows: TGTGCCACCAGCAGAGATAGGGGTAGCTCTGGAAACACCATATATTTT. Translated, it gives CATSRDRGSSGNTIYF.

This chain links TRBV21-1 with TRBJ2-7; the table's D gene call, TRBD1, was not cross checked with the DNA. TRBV21-1 represents a pseudogene. The CDR3 runs 13 residues. As DNA, the CDR3 is TGTGCCAGCCCCCAGGGGTCAGCCTACGAGCAGTACTTC. Amino acid sequence: CASPQGSAYEQYF.

The chain couples TRBV7-9 to TRBJ2-7; D possibly corresponds to TRBD1 (5 bases). In germline, CDR1 is SEHNR, CDR2 FQNEAQ (reference sequence). This CDR3 contains 16 residues. Trimming took 3 bases from V and 2 from J, leaving 17 bases between them. The CDR3 sequence: CASSLRRDRQTYEQYF. CDR3 sequence (DNA): TGTGCCAGCAGCTTGCGTCGCGATCGACAGACCTACGAGCAGTACTTC.

V gene TRBV4-2 combines with J gene TRBJ2-1; D perhaps matches TRBD1 (6 bases). The germline V and J ends were trimmed by 0 bases and 9 bases, with 9 bases remaining between them. The CDR3 has 13 residues. Germline values: CDR1 LGHNA, CDR2 YNFKEQ. In DNA, the CDR3 is TGTGCCAGCAGCCAAGATTGGGGGCTTGAGCAGTTCTTC. This translates into CASSQDWGLEQFF.

The chain has TRBV5-4 and TRBJ2-3; perhaps TRBD2 as D (6 bases). V lost 4 bases to trimming and J lost 2 bases, with 11 bases between them. Germline V CDR1 and CDR2: SGHNT, YYREEE (reference sequence). The CDR3 totals 14 residues. CDR3 loop: CASSRDSYTDTQYF. The CDR3 nucleotides read TGTGCCAGCAGCCGGGACTCCTACACAGATACGCAGTATTTT.

The chain is built from TRBV9 and TRBJ1-3; TRBD1 matches at 9 bases. The CDR3 loop spans 18 amino acids. With V trimmed by 3 bases and J by 5 bases, 15 bases remained unmatched. Germline V gene data show CDR1 as SGDLS and CDR2 as YYNGEE. The CDR3 nucleotides are TGTGCCAGCAGCGCAAGATCAGGGGGGACAGGGAAAAGAAACACCATATATTTT. This codes for CASSARSGGTGKRNTIYF.

The chain has TRBV7-9 and TRBJ1-3; TRBD1 is a possible D gene (5 bases). In germline, CDR1 is SEHNR, CDR2 FQNEAQ (reference sequence). Trimming took 5 bases from V and 1 from J, leaving 18 bases between them. There are 17 residues in the CDR3. CDR3 loop: CASSPSQGIGSGNTIYF. Written as DNA, the CDR3 is TGTGCCAGCAGCCCGAGCCAGGGTATTGGGTCTGGAAACACCATATATTTT. Supplemented by reference TRBV7-9 and TRBJ1-3, the full variable domain reads DTGVSQNPRHKITKRGQNVTFRCDPISEHNRLYWYRQTLGQGPEFLTYFQNEAQLEKSRLLSDRFSAERPKGSFSTLEIQRTEQGDSAMYLCASSPSQGIGSGNTIYFGEGSWLTVV.

The chain carries TRBV21-1 and TRBJ2-7; whether TRBD1, the table's D call, matches the DNA was not checked. TRBV21-1 has pseudogene status. The length of the CDR3 is 16 residues. The CDR3 loop is CASRGQGKILSYEQYF. CDR3 DNA: TGTGCCAGCAGGGGACAGGGGAAGATTCTCTCCTACGAGCAGTACTTC.

V is TRBV11-1 and J is TRBJ2-5, with 9 bases aligning to TRBD1. This CDR3 has 17 residues. The J segment lost 5 bases and the V segment lost 3 bases, leaving 13 bases of the junction unmatched. CDR1 SGHAT and CDR2 FQDESV come from the germline V gene (reference sequence). CDR3 sequence reads: CASSFGPGQGSAETQYF. Written as DNA, the CDR3 is TGTGCCAGCAGCTTCGGTCCGGGACAGGGTTCTGCGGAGACCCAGTACTTC.

J is TRBJ1-2 and V is TRBV12-5; D is possibly TRBD1 (6 bases). The CDR3 has 18 residues. V dropped 0 bases and J dropped 4 bases, with 21 bases sitting between them. Germline V gene data show CDR1 as LGHNT and CDR2 as FRNRAP. The CDR3 here is CASGLVPQFGAGAYGYTF. The CDR3, as DNA: TGTGCTAGTGGTTTGGTACCTCAATTCGGGGCAGGGGCCTATGGCTACACCTTC.

The J gene is TRBJ2-2, the V gene TRBV6-6; D ambiguous. Trimming cost V 9 bases and J 4 bases, with 15 bases left between them. The CDR3 runs to 14 residues. Germline V gives CDR1 MNHNY, CDR2 SVGAGI (reference sequence). CDR3 region: CASISLSSTGELFF. CDR3 sequence (DNA): TGTGCCAGTATATCCCTTAGCAGCACCGGGGAGCTGTTTTTT.

Notes on this clone: Other DNA sequences in the same sample also yield this CDR3. The chain is built from TRBV12-5 and TRBJ2-3; D remains ambiguous. The CDR3 runs 11 residues. The germline CDR1 and CDR2 sequences are LGHNT and FRNRAP. V dropped 2 bases and J dropped 5 bases, with 2 bases sitting between them. The chain's CDR3 is CASGLRDTQYF. CDR3 DNA sequence: TGTGCTAGTGGTTTGCGAGATACGCAGTATTTT.

This clone was recorded a few times. This chain uses TRBV5-1 with TRBJ1-1; 7 positions agree with TRBD1. Losses at the gene ends were 4 bases for V and 5 bases for J; bases not matched to a gene: 5. The CDR3 totals 13 residues. Germline V gene data show CDR1 as SGHRS and CDR2 as YFSETQ. The CDR3 loop is CASSVTGETEAFF. The CDR3 bases are TGCGCCAGCAGCGTAACAGGGGAGACTGAAGCTTTCTTT. Full variable domain (missing parts from reference TRBV5-1 and TRBJ1-1): KAGVTQTPRYLIKTRGQQVTLSCSPISGHRSVSWYQQTPGQGLQFLFEYFSETQRNKGNFPGRFSGRQFSNSRSEMNVSTLELGDSALYLCASSVTGETEAFFGQGTRLTVV.